The source of this TCR beta chain is a study of OX40 agonist ivuxolimab in advanced cancers. The protocol was immunoSEQ multiplex PCR, while the TCRdb copy is restricted to in-frame clones and leaves out a portion. There are just under 95,000 clones in the sample; roughly 87% occur only once, and about 0.3% lies in the top ten. Germline loops: CDR1 MNHEY, CDR2 SVGAGI. CDR3 length: 14 amino acids. Trimming removed 6 bases from V and 4 bases from J, with 13 bases in between. The V call is TRBV6-5, the J call TRBJ1-5; D is undetermined. The origin of this receptor is an adult with an advanced solid tumor such as melanoma, head and neck, liver or kidney cancer. Source: CD4+ or CD8+ T cells sorted from blood, taken in a trial of the OX40 agonist ivuxolimab. CDR3 in DNA: TGTGCCAGCAGACCCGACCTTCTGAATCAGCCCCAGCATTTT. This sequence encodes CASRPDLLNQPQHF.